This TCR beta chain was captured by sequencing in a study of blood T cell repertoires in COVID-19. Study details: Sites across the United States, Italy and Spain contributed samples from acute and convalescent COVID-19.

TCRdb's copy holds only in-frame clones and misses some; the assay was immunoSEQ multiplex PCR. Among some 160,000 clones listed, roughly 79% were seen once. The length of the CDR3 is 17 residues. V is TRBV21-1 and J is TRBJ2-5; the table names TRBD1, a call not compared with the DNA. TRBV21-1 is assigned pseudogene status. The TCR originated in a man between 45 and 60 years old with active or convalescent COVID-19. The sample taken for sequencing was peripheral blood. CDR3 loop: CASTPTGTPRRQETQYF. The CDR3 DNA reads TGTGCCAGCACCCCAACTGGGACACCAAGACGTCAAGAGACCCAGTACTTC.